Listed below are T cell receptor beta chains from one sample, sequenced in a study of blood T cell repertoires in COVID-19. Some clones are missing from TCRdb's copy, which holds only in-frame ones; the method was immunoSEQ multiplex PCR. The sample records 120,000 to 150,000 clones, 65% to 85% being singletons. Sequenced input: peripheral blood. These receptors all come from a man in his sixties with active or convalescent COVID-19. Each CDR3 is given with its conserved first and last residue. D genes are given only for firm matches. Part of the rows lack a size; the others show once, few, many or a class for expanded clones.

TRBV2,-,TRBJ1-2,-,CASSVLRTNYGYTF,TGTGCCAGCAGTGTATTGCGGACTAACTATGGCTACACCTTC
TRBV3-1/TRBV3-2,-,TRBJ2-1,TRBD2,CASSPWGGSYNEQFF,TGTGCCAGCAGCCCCTGGGGGGGCTCCTACAATGAGCAGTTCTTC
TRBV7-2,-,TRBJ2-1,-,CASSYKAYNEQFF,TGTGCCAGCAGCTACAAAGCGTACAATGAGCAGTTCTTC
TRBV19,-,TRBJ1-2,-,CASSMELANYGYTF,TGTGCCAGTAGTATGGAGTTGGCTAACTATGGCTACACCTTC
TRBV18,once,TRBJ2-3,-,CASSPPSPDTQYF,TGTGCCAGCTCACCTCCCTCCCCAGATACGCAGTATTTT
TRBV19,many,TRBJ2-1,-,CALPGVRDCGSYNEQFF,TGTGCCCTCCCGGGGGTAAGGGATTGTGGCTCCTACAATGAGCAGTTCTTC
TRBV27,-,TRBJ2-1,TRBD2,CASSFKPGGDNEQFF,TGTGCCAGCAGTTTTAAGCCGGGAGGGGACAATGAGCAGTTCTTC
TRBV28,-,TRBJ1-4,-,CASRPPQGGVGVKLFF,TGTGCCAGCAGACCTCCCCAGGGTGGGGTTGGAGTGAAACTGTTTTTT
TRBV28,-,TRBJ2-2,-,CASRSRAIGVSGELFF,TGTGCCAGCAGGTCCCGTGCCATAGGAGTGTCCGGGGAGCTGTTTTTT
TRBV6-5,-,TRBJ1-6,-,CAGLTGNSPLHF,TGTGCCGGGCTGACGGGGAATTCACCCCTCCACTTT
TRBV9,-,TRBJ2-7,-,CASSTRAGQNEQYF,TGTGCCAGCAGCACCCGGGCGGGGCAAAACGAGCAGTACTTC
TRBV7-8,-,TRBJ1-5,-,CASSLTGGNQPQHF,TGTGCCAGCAGCTTAACCGGGGGAAATCAGCCCCAGCATTTT